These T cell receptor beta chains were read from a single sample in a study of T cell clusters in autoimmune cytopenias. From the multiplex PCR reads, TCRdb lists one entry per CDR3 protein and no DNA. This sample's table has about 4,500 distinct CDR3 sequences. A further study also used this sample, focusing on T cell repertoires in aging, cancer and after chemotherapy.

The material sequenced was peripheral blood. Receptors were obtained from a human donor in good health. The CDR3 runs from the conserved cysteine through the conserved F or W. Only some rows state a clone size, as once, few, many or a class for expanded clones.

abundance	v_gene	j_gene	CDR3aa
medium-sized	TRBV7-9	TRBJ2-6	CASSLGRANVLTF
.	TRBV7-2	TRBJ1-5	CASTSRQGEQPQHF
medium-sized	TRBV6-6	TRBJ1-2	CASSSLYGYTF
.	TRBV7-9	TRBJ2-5	CASSLVRGTQYF
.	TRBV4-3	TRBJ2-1	CASSQESWDSANEQFF
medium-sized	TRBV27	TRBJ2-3	CASSSPQGTDTQYF
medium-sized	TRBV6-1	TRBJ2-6	CASSERGDGANVLTF
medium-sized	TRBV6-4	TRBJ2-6	CASSERGSSGANVLTF
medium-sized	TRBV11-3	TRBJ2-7	CASAQGTGNYEQYF
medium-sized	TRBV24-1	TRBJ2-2	CATSDPPGTGGRSGELFF
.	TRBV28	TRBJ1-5	CATDNRGYGQPQHF
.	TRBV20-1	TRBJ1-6	CSARYENNSPLHF
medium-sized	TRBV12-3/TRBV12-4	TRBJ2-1	CASSTTGYNEQFF
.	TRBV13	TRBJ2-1	CASSPMDSAGGQFF
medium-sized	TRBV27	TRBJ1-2	CASSLSPPRIGGVYGYTF
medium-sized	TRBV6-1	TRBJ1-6	CASINPGQYNSPLHF
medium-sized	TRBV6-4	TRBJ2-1	CASSDSYTGGYNEQFF
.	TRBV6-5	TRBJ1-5	CASSRPDRAQPQHF
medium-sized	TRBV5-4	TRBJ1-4	CASSSTGTGQRKLFF
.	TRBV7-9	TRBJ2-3	CASSLSHWADTQYF
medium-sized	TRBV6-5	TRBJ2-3	CASSYTGGASDTQYF
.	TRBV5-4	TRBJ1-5	CASSSHERNQPQHF
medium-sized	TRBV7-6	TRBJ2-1	CASNPKPGQGVWDEQFF
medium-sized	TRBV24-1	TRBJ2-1	CATSDGGRGTEQFF
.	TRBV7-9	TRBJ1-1	CASSYPGQGPRAGAFF
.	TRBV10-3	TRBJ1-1	CAISGGRQIRTSEAFF
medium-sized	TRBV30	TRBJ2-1	CAWSVVGFTMFF
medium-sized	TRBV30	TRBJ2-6	CACGGLDSGANVLTF
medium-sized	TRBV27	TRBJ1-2	CASSLSFGGRVYGYTF
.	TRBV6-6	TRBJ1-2	CASSSLPGPREGYTF
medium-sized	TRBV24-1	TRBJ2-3	CATSDLLTDPRTDTQYF
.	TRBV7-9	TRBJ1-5	CASSFNSNQPQHF
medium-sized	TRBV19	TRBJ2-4	CASSPPGIAKNIQYF
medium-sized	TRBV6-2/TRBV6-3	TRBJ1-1	CASSYPTGEAEAFF
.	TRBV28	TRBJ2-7	CASSLPDSLGNNEQYF
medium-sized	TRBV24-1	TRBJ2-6	CATSDPRQGSNVLTF
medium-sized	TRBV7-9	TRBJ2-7	CASSLTYEQYF
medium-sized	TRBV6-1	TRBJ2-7	CASSESTGTGGYEQYF
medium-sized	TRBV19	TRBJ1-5	CASGLGNQPQHF
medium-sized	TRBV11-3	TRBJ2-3	CASSLGLRESPTDTQYF
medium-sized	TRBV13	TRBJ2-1	CASSHARDNPYNEQFF
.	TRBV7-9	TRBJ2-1	CANGLLGSSYNEQFF